Listed below are T cell receptor beta chains from one sample, sequenced in a study of OX40 agonist ivuxolimab in advanced cancers. Repertoires were generated with immunoSEQ multiplex PCR, while TCRdb's copy carries only in-frame clones and drops some. The sample includes about 120,000 clones, 75% to 90% of them seen just once. Sequenced material: CD4+ or CD8+ T cells sorted from blood, taken in a trial of the OX40 agonist ivuxolimab. These receptors were obtained from an adult with an advanced solid tumor such as melanoma, head and neck, liver or kidney cancer. Each CDR3 is given with its conserved first and last residue. The order of the fields is V gene, J gene, clone size, D gene, CDR3 length, CDR3 protein, CDR3 DNA. A D gene is named only where the DNA matches it firmly. Only some rows state a clone size, as once, few, many or a class for expanded clones.

v_call: TRBV7-3; j_call: TRBJ1-2; clone_size: .; d_call: .; cdr3_length: 13; cdr3_aa: CASSVDSFYGYTF; cdr3_nt: TGTGCCAGCAGCGTTGACAGTTTCTATGGCTACACCTTC
v_call: TRBV5-4; j_call: TRBJ1-6; clone_size: .; d_call: .; cdr3_length: 17; cdr3_aa: CASWKGGVEQGNSPLHF; cdr3_nt: TGTGCCAGCTGGAAGGGGGGGGTAGAGCAGGGAAATTCACCCCTCCACTTT
v_call: TRBV14; j_call: TRBJ2-2; clone_size: once; d_call: .; cdr3_length: 14; cdr3_aa: CASRPQGSAGELFF; cdr3_nt: TGTGCCAGCAGGCCACAGGGAAGCGCCGGGGAGCTGTTTTTT
v_call: TRBV11-2; j_call: TRBJ1-3; clone_size: .; d_call: .; cdr3_length: 15; cdr3_aa: CASSYGPSSGNTIYF; cdr3_nt: TGTGCCAGCAGCTATGGACCCAGCTCTGGAAACACCATATATTTT
v_call: TRBV19; j_call: TRBJ1-1; clone_size: .; d_call: .; cdr3_length: 12; cdr3_aa: CATGPGGAEAFF; cdr3_nt: TGTGCCACCGGGCCGGGGGGGGCTGAAGCTTTCTTT
v_call: TRBV7-2; j_call: TRBJ2-7; clone_size: .; d_call: TRBD2; cdr3_length: 14; cdr3_aa: CASSFDRTSTEQYF; cdr3_nt: TGTGCCAGCAGCTTCGATAGGACTAGTACCGAGCAGTACTTC
v_call: TRBV6-5; j_call: TRBJ1-4; clone_size: .; d_call: .; cdr3_length: 14; cdr3_aa: CASSRTEFGEKLFF; cdr3_nt: TGTGCCAGCAGTAGGACAGAATTCGGCGAAAAACTGTTTTTT
v_call: TRBV23-1; j_call: TRBJ2-5; clone_size: .; d_call: .; cdr3_length: 13; cdr3_aa: CASLRGKGETQYF; cdr3_nt: TGCGCCAGCCTCAGGGGAAAGGGAGAGACCCAGTACTTC
v_call: TRBV28; j_call: TRBJ2-1; clone_size: once; d_call: TRBD2; cdr3_length: 16; cdr3_aa: CASRSSAGVPKNEQFF; cdr3_nt: TGTGCCAGCAGATCAAGTGCGGGGGTGCCTAAAAATGAGCAGTTCTTC
v_call: TRBV15; j_call: TRBJ1-5; clone_size: .; d_call: .; cdr3_length: 17; cdr3_aa: CATSRDQGSGFGQPQHF; cdr3_nt: TGTGCCACCAGCAGAGATCAGGGTTCTGGGTTCGGTCAGCCCCAGCATTTT
v_call: TRBV7-3; j_call: TRBJ1-1; clone_size: .; d_call: .; cdr3_length: 14; cdr3_aa: CASSPGTANTEAFF; cdr3_nt: TGTGCCAGCAGCCCGGGGACGGCGAACACTGAAGCTTTCTTT
v_call: TRBV6-6; j_call: TRBJ2-1; clone_size: .; d_call: .; cdr3_length: 16; cdr3_aa: CASSYRIQSSYNEQFF; cdr3_nt: TGTGCCAGCAGTTACCGAATCCAGAGCTCCTACAATGAGCAGTTCTTC
v_call: TRBV19; j_call: TRBJ1-2; clone_size: .; d_call: TRBD1; cdr3_length: 16; cdr3_aa: CASSLSTGTGIYGYTF; cdr3_nt: TGTGCCAGTAGTCTGAGTACCGGGACAGGGATCTATGGCTACACCTTC
v_call: TRBV6-1; j_call: TRBJ2-1; clone_size: .; d_call: .; cdr3_length: 14; cdr3_aa: CASSEWGTYNEQFF; cdr3_nt: TGTGCCAGCAGTGAATGGGGGACCTACAATGAGCAGTTCTTC
v_call: TRBV6-5; j_call: TRBJ1-2; clone_size: .; d_call: .; cdr3_length: 13; cdr3_aa: CASSYGIGGGYTF; cdr3_nt: TGTGCCAGCAGTTACGGTATAGGGGGTGGCTACACCTTC
v_call: TRBV6-6; j_call: TRBJ2-7; clone_size: .; d_call: .; cdr3_length: 14; cdr3_aa: CASSNGRTDYEQYF; cdr3_nt: TGTGCCAGCAGTAACGGACGGACGGACTACGAGCAGTACTTC
v_call: TRBV7-2; j_call: TRBJ2-7; clone_size: .; d_call: .; cdr3_length: 14; cdr3_aa: CASSKTGISYEQYF; cdr3_nt: TGTGCCAGCAGCAAGACGGGGATCTCCTACGAGCAGTACTTC
v_call: TRBV28; j_call: TRBJ2-7; clone_size: few; d_call: .; cdr3_length: 12; cdr3_aa: CATLGPAGEQYF; cdr3_nt: TGTGCCACCCTAGGCCCTGCGGGGGAGCAGTACTTC
v_call: TRBV9; j_call: TRBJ1-2; clone_size: .; d_call: .; cdr3_length: 13; cdr3_aa: CASSLPPNYGYTF; cdr3_nt: TGTGCCAGCAGCCTTCCCCCAAACTATGGCTACACCTTC
v_call: TRBV27; j_call: TRBJ2-7; clone_size: .; d_call: .; cdr3_length: 14; cdr3_aa: CASSPGALSYEQYF; cdr3_nt: TGTGCCAGCAGTCCAGGGGCCTTATCGTACGAGCAGTACTTC
v_call: TRBV28; j_call: TRBJ2-3; clone_size: .; d_call: .; cdr3_length: 14; cdr3_aa: CASSSPGSTDTQYF; cdr3_nt: TGTGCCAGCAGTTCCCCGGGTAGCACAGATACGCAGTATTTT
v_call: TRBV7-2; j_call: TRBJ1-1; clone_size: .; d_call: .; cdr3_length: 13; cdr3_aa: CASSSTPQSLAFF; cdr3_nt: TGTGCCAGCAGCTCTACACCCCAGTCGTTGGCTTTCTTT
v_call: TRBV30; j_call: TRBJ1-4; clone_size: .; d_call: .; cdr3_length: 13; cdr3_aa: CAWRGPANEKLFF; cdr3_nt: TGTGCCTGGAGAGGTCCCGCTAATGAAAAACTGTTTTTT
v_call: TRBV5-1; j_call: TRBJ2-1; clone_size: once; d_call: .; cdr3_length: 16; cdr3_aa: CASSLSSGNPNNEQFF; cdr3_nt: TGCGCCAGCAGCTTGTCATCCGGGAACCCCAACAATGAGCAGTTCTTC
v_call: TRBV30; j_call: TRBJ1-2; clone_size: .; d_call: .; cdr3_length: 11; cdr3_aa: CAWSLSYGYTF; cdr3_nt: TGTGCCTGGAGTCTGTCCTATGGCTACACCTTC
v_call: TRBV28; j_call: TRBJ1-5; clone_size: .; d_call: .; cdr3_length: 15; cdr3_aa: CASMGPGMSYQPQHF; cdr3_nt: TGTGCCAGCATGGGGCCAGGGATGAGCTATCAGCCCCAGCATTTT
v_call: TRBV4-2; j_call: TRBJ2-1; clone_size: once; d_call: TRBD2; cdr3_length: 14; cdr3_aa: CASSQIGRDNEQFF; cdr3_nt: TGTGCCAGCAGCCAAATAGGGAGGGACAATGAGCAGTTCTTC
v_call: TRBV18; j_call: TRBJ1-1; clone_size: once; d_call: TRBD1; cdr3_length: 14; cdr3_aa: CASAEGAMNTEAFF; cdr3_nt: TGTGCCAGCGCCGAGGGGGCAATGAACACTGAAGCTTTCTTT
v_call: TRBV10-2; j_call: TRBJ1-5; clone_size: .; d_call: .; cdr3_length: 12; cdr3_aa: CASSVWSQPQHF; cdr3_nt: TGCGCCAGCAGTGTTTGGTCACAGCCCCAGCATTTT
v_call: TRBV30; j_call: TRBJ2-3; clone_size: .; d_call: TRBD1; cdr3_length: 14; cdr3_aa: CAWGGQRGTDTQYF; cdr3_nt: TGTGCCTGGGGGGGACAGAGAGGCACAGATACGCAGTATTTT
v_call: TRBV5-8; j_call: TRBJ2-2; clone_size: .; d_call: TRBD1; cdr3_length: 15; cdr3_aa: CASSRQGGNTGELFF; cdr3_nt: TGTGCCAGCAGCCGACAGGGCGGTAACACCGGGGAGCTGTTTTTT
v_call: TRBV5-5; j_call: TRBJ2-3; clone_size: .; d_call: .; cdr3_length: 12; cdr3_aa: CASTRGIDTQYF; cdr3_nt: TGTGCCAGCACTCGGGGAATAGATACGCAGTATTTT
v_call: TRBV7-2; j_call: TRBJ2-6; clone_size: .; d_call: .; cdr3_length: 16; cdr3_aa: CASSLARMPGANVLTF; cdr3_nt: TGTGCCAGCAGCTTAGCGCGTATGCCCGGGGCCAACGTCCTGACTTTC
v_call: TRBV30; j_call: TRBJ2-7; clone_size: .; d_call: .; cdr3_length: 13; cdr3_aa: CAWSRQLAYEQYF; cdr3_nt: TGTGCCTGGAGTAGACAGTTAGCCTACGAGCAGTACTTC
v_call: TRBV5-1; j_call: TRBJ2-5; clone_size: .; d_call: .; cdr3_length: 13; cdr3_aa: CASSSAGSETQYF; cdr3_nt: TGCGCCAGCAGCTCTGCCGGGTCCGAGACCCAGTACTTC
v_call: TRBV18; j_call: TRBJ1-6; clone_size: few; d_call: TRBD1; cdr3_length: 15; cdr3_aa: CASSPEQGKNSPLHF; cdr3_nt: TGTGCCAGCTCACCTGAACAGGGGAAGAATTCACCCCTCCACTTT
v_call: TRBV9; j_call: TRBJ2-1; clone_size: .; d_call: TRBD1; cdr3_length: 16; cdr3_aa: CASSPHRDSLQGEQFF; cdr3_nt: TGTGCCAGCAGCCCCCACCGGGACAGCCTTCAGGGTGAGCAGTTCTTC
v_call: TRBV19; j_call: TRBJ2-1; clone_size: once; d_call: TRBD2; cdr3_length: 13; cdr3_aa: CASSISREGEQFF; cdr3_nt: TGTGCCAGTAGTATTTCCAGGGAGGGTGAGCAGTTCTTC
v_call: TRBV7-2; j_call: TRBJ1-2; clone_size: .; d_call: .; cdr3_length: 16; cdr3_aa: CASSLVATQANYGYTF; cdr3_nt: TGTGCCAGCAGCTTAGTTGCGACTCAAGCTAACTATGGCTACACCTTC
v_call: TRBV28; j_call: TRBJ1-6; clone_size: .; d_call: .; cdr3_length: 12; cdr3_aa: CASTLPGSALHF; cdr3_nt: TGTGCCAGCACCCTCCCCGGGTCGGCCCTCCACTTT